This TCR beta chain was profiled in a study of cytomegalovirus exposure and HLA in healthy donors (dated 2017 in TCRdb). Background on the whole study: In an earlier analysis of several hundred of the donors, approximately 260 Gb of sequence data and 95 million to 130 million unique TCR beta sequences from about 179 million T cells were reported. Roughly 300 gigabases of sequencing data and tens of millions of unique TCR sequences were included in an early release covering 500 to 750 HLA-typed donors. Among the roughly 400 genotyped donors, roughly 80% belonged to the genetic ancestry cluster associated with self-reported Caucasian donors. The study aimed to test whether signatures of past pathogen exposure could be identified by cataloging public T cell receptors. Using immunosequencing, the study profiled T cell repertoires from 666 subjects and related those repertoires to cytomegalovirus serostatus. A separate validation cohort of about 110 different subjects was used in addition to the approximately 700-subject first cohort. To predict cytomegalovirus infection status, the study combined high-throughput TCR immunosequencing, statistical association of individual TCRs with disease status, and machine learning. To study patterns of TCR occurrence, a later analysis re-analyzed previously published TCR beta repertoires from several hundred donors and added high-resolution HLA genotyping. Rather than using new phenotypic data, the later analysis identified candidate immune exposures from TCR beta sequences and from how often those sequences occurred across donors. An earlier analysis of 500 to 650 of the donors applied high-throughput TCR beta sequencing to assess whether each TCR beta V gene segment acted as functional or pseudogenic. Alongside the repertoire data, information on donor age, sex, ethnicity and CMV serostatus was compiled. A later genetic analysis took genome-wide SNP genotypes for about 55% of the 666 donors and used that subset as a discovery cohort. Every repertoire in the discovery cohort had been generated on one and the same sequencing platform. Class I and class II HLA loci were covered by the typing at four-digit resolution. Typing coverage varied by locus: roughly 629-630 donors for A, B, C, DRB1 and DQB1; approximately 560 for DQA1; about 600 for DPA1; around 490 for DPB1. Several DR-DQ haplotypes were handled as single units for association and clustering because linkage in the cohort was strong. Among 398 genotyped donors of the cohort, an average of roughly 240,000 unique TCR beta nucleotide sequences were sequenced per donor, roughly 20% of them non-productive. General study outcomes and caveats: At a false discovery rate of 0.05, a later analysis linked approximately 18,000 TCR beta sequences to specific HLA alleles. A later analysis found that HLA-associated TCR beta chains were more clonally expanded and had lower generation probabilities than equally common non-associated chains. Correlated functional status among segregating V segments might reflect linkage disequilibrium, but an unknown experimental factor could not be ruled out. A few of the identified cytomegalovirus-associated TCR beta chains were confirmed in vitro to be specific for cytomegalovirus antigens. Because some donors lacked HLA typing at each locus, the association tests relied only on the typed subset. Because counts were too low, roughly 18 rarely observed V segments, including chromosome 9 orphons, were left out of the earlier analysis of over 550 of the donors. In a later analysis, most CMV-associated TCR beta chains were found to appear HLA-restricted, with HLA associations seemingly driven largely by CMV exposure. A total of some 180 TCR beta chains were listed by the study as associated with cytomegalovirus. A later analysis found that TCR association rates varied across HLA loci, with DRB1 alleles showing the most associated TCRs and HLA-C alleles the fewest. V-gene and J-gene trimming of TCR beta chains was associated with a missense DCLRE1C variant in a later genetic analysis, and the association was replicated in an independent cohort. The classifier was reported to diagnose cytomegalovirus status with high specificity and sensitivity in both the original cohort and the validation cohort. In a later analysis, several top co-occurrence clusters were reported to appear linked to parvovirus B19, influenza, CMV and Epstein-Barr virus. In this cohort, only TCR beta chains were sequenced, and detectable features were limited by the absence of alpha or paired-chain data. A further reported finding was that TCR beta sequences accurately predicted the HLA-A and HLA-B alleles for most subjects in the first cohort. A later genetic analysis reported fewer N-insertions in productive TCRs among donors in an Asian-associated ancestry cluster than the roughly 690-donor mean. According to the authors, the approach could potentially be generalized to other disease states and immunological phenotypes. The 87-base-pair reads could not distinguish some IMGT-functional V segments, including TRBV6-2 and TRBV6-3, so those segments were excluded. Assigning TCR associations to individual alleles was difficult when HLA alleles, especially DR and DQ, strongly co-occurred. A cluster of highly shared sequence variants was judged likely to be a technical artifact of the sequencing pipeline. Immune exposure information for the cohort was limited to CMV serostatus. Presence/absence analyses assumed roughly uniform sequencing depth across donors, an assumption that may not hold. In an earlier analysis of around 600 of the donors, most TCR beta V segments were observed in productive rearrangements about 90% or about 30% of the time, broadly matching IMGT annotations. Most TCR sequences were seen in very few donors, while some public TCRs were found in many individuals.

To prepare the library, the immunoSEQ multiplex PCR assay was applied. For the multiplex PCR, a mixture combining 60 forward primers for TCR Vbeta segments and 13 reverse primers for TCR Jbeta segments was used. Amplification of the CDR3 region of rearranged TCR beta genes was performed with a multiplex PCR assay on genomic DNA. The Illumina HiSeq System was used to sequence the amplified TCR beta libraries as 87-base-pair reads. The study's processing was this. In a later analysis, approximately 74 million unique TCR beta chains were counted across the roughly 670 repertoires, and roughly 10 million of these chains were shared by at least two donors. A nearest-neighbor algorithm error-corrected the raw reads and collapsed the reads into unique sequences, merging closely related sequences to remove PCR and sequencing errors. CDR3 sequences were aligned to IMGT reference sequences to assign V, D and J gene segments. For a sequence to be retained, a match of at least six nucleotides was required to both a V gene segment and a J gene segment. Rearrangements were classified as productive when the CDR3 lacked stop codons and remained in frame with V and J, and all other rearrangements were classified as non-productive. Following IMGT convention, CDR3 was defined as the stretch from the second conserved V-encoded cysteine up to the conserved J-encoded phenylalanine. In an earlier analysis of 550 to 650 of the donors, sequences lacking an unambiguous match to a single V gene segment were excluded. In an earlier analysis of around 600 of the donors, V segments were called functional above 56.7% productive rearrangements and were called segregating when the between-donor standard deviation exceeded 5%. To diagnose cytomegalovirus status from the catalog of TCR beta chain sequences, a statistical classification framework was built. A later analysis assigned V and J genes by comparing TCR nucleotide sequences with IMGT/GENE-DB human TR gene sequences. A later analysis assigned CDR3 sequences and most-parsimonious VDJ recombination scenarios with the TCRdist pipeline. In a later analysis, every TCR beta chain was defined by the combination of its CDR3 amino acid sequence and its V-gene family, and reads without a unique V-gene family were dropped. To address suspected cross-contamination and a sequencing artifact, a later analysis removed over 500 highly shared, low-generation-probability nucleotide sequences. A later analysis calculated a clonal expansion index for each public chain from normalized within-repertoire ranks of inferred template counts. In a later analysis, generation probabilities were computed using a VDJ recombination model fitted to out-of-frame rearrangements, and the results were checked against IGoR. Hypergeometric tests were used in a later analysis to score TCR-TCR, TCR-HLA and TCR-CMV co-occurrence, with a repertoire-size bias correction applied to the TCR pairs. A later analysis estimated false discovery rates by permuting HLA or CMV assignments 20 times. In a later analysis, co-occurring TCRs were grouped using DBSCAN, with TCRdist sequence similarity added in when clustering inside HLA-allele-positive subsets. Repertoires with fewer than 30,000 or more than 120,000 public chains were left out of co-occurrence clustering, as were five repertoires with anomalous nucleotide sharing. What TCRdb holds here is the immuneACCESS table cut down to in-frame rearrangements. Part of the clones is not present; checked against another copy, under half of the missing clones reflect an unresolved V gene, and the others are unexplained. V and J calls and clone size come straight from that table; D and trimming were deduced from the DNA. This sample's table contains about 74,000 clones. The ten largest make up 7.5% to 8% of the sample.

In total, 500 to 700 healthy bone marrow donors made up the cohort. Cohort members were all nominally healthy when sampled, although unrecorded immune exposures were likely present. The donor tested CMV seropositive and was one of the 289 seropositive cohort members. A peripheral blood sample was collected from each donor, and TCR beta sequencing was performed on peripheral blood mononuclear cells. The Qiagen DNeasy Blood Extraction Kit was used to extract genomic DNA from the blood cell samples. Comment on this clone: Which antigen it targets is not known.

Inclusive of the bounding cysteine and phenylalanine, the CDR3 is 14 residues long. The sequence is cut down to CDR3 DNA, 42 bases in frame from base 1. V and J are truncated by 5 bases and 0 bases respectively, leaving an intervening sequence of 9 bases. From the germline V gene, CDR1 is SGHRS and CDR2 is YFSETQ. The chain is encoded by TRBV5-1 joined to TRBJ1-3; a tentative D match to TRBD1 spans 5 bases. Material for sequencing was PBMCs. This TCR was recovered from a female donor in good health and CMV-seropositive. The sequenced DNA: TGCGCCAGCAGTTCGGGGGGCTCTGGAAACACCATATATTTT. Translated, this is CASSSGGSGNTIYF.